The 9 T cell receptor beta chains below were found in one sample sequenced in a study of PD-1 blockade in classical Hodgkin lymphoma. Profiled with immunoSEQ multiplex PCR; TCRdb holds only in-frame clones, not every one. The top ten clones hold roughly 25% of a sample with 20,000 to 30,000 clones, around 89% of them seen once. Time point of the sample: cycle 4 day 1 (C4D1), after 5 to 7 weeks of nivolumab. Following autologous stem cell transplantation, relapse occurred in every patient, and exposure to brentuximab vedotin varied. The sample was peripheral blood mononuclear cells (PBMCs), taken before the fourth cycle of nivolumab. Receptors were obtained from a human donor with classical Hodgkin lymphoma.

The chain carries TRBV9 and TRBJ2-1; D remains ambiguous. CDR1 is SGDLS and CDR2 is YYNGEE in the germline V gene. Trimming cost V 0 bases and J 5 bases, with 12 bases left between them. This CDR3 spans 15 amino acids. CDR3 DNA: TGTGCCAGCAGCGTAGAACTCCGAACCGACAATGAGCAGTTCTTC. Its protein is CASSVELRTDNEQFF.

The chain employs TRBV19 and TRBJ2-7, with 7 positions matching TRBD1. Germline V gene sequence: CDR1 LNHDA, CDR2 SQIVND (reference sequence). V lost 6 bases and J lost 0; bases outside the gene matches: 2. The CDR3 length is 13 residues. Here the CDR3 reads CASRGGLSYEQYF. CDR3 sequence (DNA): TGTGCCAGTAGAGGGGGCCTCTCCTACGAGCAGTACTTC.

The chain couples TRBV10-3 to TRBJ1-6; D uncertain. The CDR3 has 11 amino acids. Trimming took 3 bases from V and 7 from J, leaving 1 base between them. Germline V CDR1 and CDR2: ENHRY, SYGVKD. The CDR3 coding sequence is TGTGCCATCAGTGAAAATTCACCCCTCCACTTT. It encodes CAISENSPLHF.

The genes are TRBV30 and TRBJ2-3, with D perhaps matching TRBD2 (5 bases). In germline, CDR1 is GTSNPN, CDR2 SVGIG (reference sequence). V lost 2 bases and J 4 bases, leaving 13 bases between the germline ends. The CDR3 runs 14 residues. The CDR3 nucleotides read TGTGCCTGGAGTCCGGGGTATATCCCAGATACGCAGTATTTT. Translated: CAWSPGYIPDTQYF.

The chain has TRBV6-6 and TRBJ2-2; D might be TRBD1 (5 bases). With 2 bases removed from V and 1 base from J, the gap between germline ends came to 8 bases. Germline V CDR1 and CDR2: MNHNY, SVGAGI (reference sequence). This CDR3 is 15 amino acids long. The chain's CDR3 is CASSYRQGNTGELFF. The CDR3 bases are TGTGCCAGCAGTTACAGGCAGGGGAACACCGGGGAGCTGTTTTTT.

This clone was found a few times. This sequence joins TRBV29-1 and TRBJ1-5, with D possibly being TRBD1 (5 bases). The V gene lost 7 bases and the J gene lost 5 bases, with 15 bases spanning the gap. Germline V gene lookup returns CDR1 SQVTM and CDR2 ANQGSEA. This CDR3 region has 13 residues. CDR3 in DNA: TGCAGCGACCCCAGGTTGGGGGATCAGCCCCAGCATTTT. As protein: CSDPRLGDQPQHF.

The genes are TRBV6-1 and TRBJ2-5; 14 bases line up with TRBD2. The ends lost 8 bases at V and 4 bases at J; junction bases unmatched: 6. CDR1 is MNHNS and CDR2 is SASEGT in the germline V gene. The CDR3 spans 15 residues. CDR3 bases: TGTGCCAGCGGGGGACTAGCGGGAGTTCGAGAGACCCAGTACTTC. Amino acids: CASGGLAGVRETQYF.

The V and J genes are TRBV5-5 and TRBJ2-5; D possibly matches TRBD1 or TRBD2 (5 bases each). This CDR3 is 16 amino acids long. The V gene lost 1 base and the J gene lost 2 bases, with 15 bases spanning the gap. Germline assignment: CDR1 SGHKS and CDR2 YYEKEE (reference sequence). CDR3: CASSLMVSRGQETQYF. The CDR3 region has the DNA TGTGCCAGCAGCTTGATGGTATCGAGGGGACAAGAGACCCAGTACTTC.

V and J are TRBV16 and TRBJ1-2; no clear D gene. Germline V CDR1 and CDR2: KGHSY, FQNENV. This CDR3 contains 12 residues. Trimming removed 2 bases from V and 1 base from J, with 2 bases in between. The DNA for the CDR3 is TGTGCCAGCAGCCAACATAACTATGGCTACACCTTC. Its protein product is CASSQHNYGYTF.